This T cell receptor beta chain was sequenced during a study of shared T cell receptors in the human thymus. TCRdb's copy holds only in-frame clones and misses some; the assay was immunoSEQ multiplex PCR. The sample carries some 700,000 clones, 70% to 90% recorded once. CDR3 length: 15 residues. The V segment lost 5 bases and the J segment 0 bases; nucleotides outside the gene matches: 6. Germline V gives CDR1 SNHLY, CDR2 FYNNEI. This sample was shared with a second study, whose subject was human thymus T cells.

The V call is TRBV2, the J call TRBJ2-7, with 8 bases matching TRBD1. This clonotype was sampled from a girl under three years old with a congenital heart defect. The sample comprised thymocytes. The CDR3 here is CASSLLGQDSYEQYF. The CDR3 nucleotides are TGTGCCAGCAGTTTACTGGGACAGGACTCCTACGAGCAGTACTTC.